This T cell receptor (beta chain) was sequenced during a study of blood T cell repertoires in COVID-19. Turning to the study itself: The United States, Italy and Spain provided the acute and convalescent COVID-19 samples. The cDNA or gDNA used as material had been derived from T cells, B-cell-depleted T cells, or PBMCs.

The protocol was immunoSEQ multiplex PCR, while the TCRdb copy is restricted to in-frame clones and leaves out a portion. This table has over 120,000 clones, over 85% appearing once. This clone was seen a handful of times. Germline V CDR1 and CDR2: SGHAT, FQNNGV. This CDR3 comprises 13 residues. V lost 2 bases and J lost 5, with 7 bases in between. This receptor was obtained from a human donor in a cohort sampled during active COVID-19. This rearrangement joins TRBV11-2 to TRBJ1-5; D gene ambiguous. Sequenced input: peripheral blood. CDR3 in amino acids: CASSLFQDQPQHF. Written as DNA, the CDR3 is TGTGCCAGCAGCTTATTTCAGGATCAGCCCCAGCATTTT.